The present T cell receptor beta chain was sequenced within a study of T cells after yellow fever vaccination. At the level of the study: The fractions with low cell numbers were processed using SMART-Seq v4 Ultra Low Input. Overall study findings and caveats: Within FACS-sorted repertoires, abundant clonotypes contaminating from the bulk population could be present. By day 5 rather than day 15, the secondary response had peaked, though it was weaker.

This clonotype was found many times. Its matching antigen is unknown. Synthesis of TCR cDNA relied on 5'RACE template switching, which attached a universal primer site and UMIs. A single record per CDR3 protein comes from TCRdb applying MiXCR to the 5' RACE reads. The sample holds fewer than 450,000 distinct CDR3 sequences; about 9.9% are singletons and the top ten take more than 15%. Sequencing was performed on PBMCs, taken on the day of the first yellow fever vaccination. The clonotype comes from a man younger than 30 who received the YFV17D yellow fever vaccine.

CDR3 in amino acids: CASSQDKGLGSPLHF. DNA of the CDR3: TGCGCCAGCAGCCAAGATAAGGGGCTAGGGTCACCCCTCCACTTT. The chain joins TRBV4-3 to TRBJ1-6, with D tentatively TRBD1 (5 bases). Germline CDR1 is LGHNA and CDR2 is YSLEER. Trimming removed 0 bases from V and 10 bases from J, with 13 bases in between. The CDR3 is 15 amino acids.